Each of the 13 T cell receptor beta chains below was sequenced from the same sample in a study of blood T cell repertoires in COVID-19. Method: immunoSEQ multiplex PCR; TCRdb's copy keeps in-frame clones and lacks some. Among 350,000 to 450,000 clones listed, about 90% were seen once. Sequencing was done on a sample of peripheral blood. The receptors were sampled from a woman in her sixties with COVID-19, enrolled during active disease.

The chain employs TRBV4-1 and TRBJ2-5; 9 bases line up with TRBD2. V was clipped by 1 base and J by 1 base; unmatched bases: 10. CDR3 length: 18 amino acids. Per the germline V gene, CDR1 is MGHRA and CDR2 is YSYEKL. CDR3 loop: CASSQGAGGGQIQETQYF. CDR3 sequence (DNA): TGCGCCAGCAGCCAAGGGGCGGGAGGGGGACAGATCCAAGAGACCCAGTACTTC.

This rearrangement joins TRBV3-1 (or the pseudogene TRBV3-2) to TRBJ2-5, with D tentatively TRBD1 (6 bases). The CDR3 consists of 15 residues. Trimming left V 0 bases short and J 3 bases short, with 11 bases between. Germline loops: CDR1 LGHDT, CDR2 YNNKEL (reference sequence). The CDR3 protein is CASSQDWTVEETQYF. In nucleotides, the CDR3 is TGTGCCAGCAGCCAAGATTGGACAGTCGAAGAGACCCAGTACTTC.

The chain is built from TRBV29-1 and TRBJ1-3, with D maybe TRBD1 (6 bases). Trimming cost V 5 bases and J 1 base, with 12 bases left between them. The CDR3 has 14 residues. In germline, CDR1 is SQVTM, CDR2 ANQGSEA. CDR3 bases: TGCAGCGTTCGGACAGAGCCGTCTGGAAACACCATATATTTT. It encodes CSVRTEPSGNTIYF.

The CDR3 DNA reads TGTGCCAGCAGTTTTCGGGGGGGCTGGTATGGCTACACCTTC. It yields the protein CASSFRGGWYGYTF. The V and J genes are TRBV28 and TRBJ1-2; TRBD1 might be the D (6 bases). Germline CDR1 MDHEN, CDR2 SYDVKM. V was cut by 3 bases and J by 5 bases, with 13 bases left in between. The CDR3 is 14 amino acids.

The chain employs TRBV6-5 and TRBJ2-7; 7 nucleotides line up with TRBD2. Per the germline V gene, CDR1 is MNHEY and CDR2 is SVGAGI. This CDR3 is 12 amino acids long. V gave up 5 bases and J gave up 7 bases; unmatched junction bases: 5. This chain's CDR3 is CASSPQGGEQYF. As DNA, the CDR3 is TGTGCCAGCAGTCCTCAGGGAGGGGAGCAGTACTTC.

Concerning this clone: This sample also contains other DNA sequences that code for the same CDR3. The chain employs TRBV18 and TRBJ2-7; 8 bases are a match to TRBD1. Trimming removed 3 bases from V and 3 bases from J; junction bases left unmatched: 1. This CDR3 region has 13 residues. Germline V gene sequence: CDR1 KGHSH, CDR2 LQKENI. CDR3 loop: CASSPGTGYEQYF. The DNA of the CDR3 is TGTGCCAGCTCACCCGGGACAGGCTACGAGCAGTACTTC.

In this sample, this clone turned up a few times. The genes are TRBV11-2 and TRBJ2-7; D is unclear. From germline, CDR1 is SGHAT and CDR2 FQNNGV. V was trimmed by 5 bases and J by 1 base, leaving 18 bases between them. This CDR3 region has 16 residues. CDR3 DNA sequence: TGTGCCAGCAGCCGCAGGTGGCCAGATCTATCCTACGAGCAGTACTTC. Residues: CASSRRWPDLSYEQYF.

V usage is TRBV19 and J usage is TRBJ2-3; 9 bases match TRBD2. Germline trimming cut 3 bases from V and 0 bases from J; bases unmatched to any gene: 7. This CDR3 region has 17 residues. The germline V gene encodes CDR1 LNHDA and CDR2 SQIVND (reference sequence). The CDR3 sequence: CASSIPASGASTDTQYF. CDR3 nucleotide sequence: TGTGCCAGTAGTATCCCCGCTAGCGGGGCTAGCACAGATACGCAGTATTTT.

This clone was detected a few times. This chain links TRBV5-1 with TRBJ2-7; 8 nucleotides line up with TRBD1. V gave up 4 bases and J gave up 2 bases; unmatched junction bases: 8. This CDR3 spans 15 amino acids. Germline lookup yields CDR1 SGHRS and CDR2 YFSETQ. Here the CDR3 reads CASSLAGRGPYEQYF. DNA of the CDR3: TGCGCCAGCAGCCTAGCTGGCAGGGGGCCCTACGAGCAGTACTTC.

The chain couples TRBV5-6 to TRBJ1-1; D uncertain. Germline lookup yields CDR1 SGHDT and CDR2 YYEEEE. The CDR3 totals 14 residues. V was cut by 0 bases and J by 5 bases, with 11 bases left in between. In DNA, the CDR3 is TGTGCCAGCAGCTTGGCCGGGGTGAGGACTGAAGCTTTCTTT. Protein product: CASSLAGVRTEAFF.

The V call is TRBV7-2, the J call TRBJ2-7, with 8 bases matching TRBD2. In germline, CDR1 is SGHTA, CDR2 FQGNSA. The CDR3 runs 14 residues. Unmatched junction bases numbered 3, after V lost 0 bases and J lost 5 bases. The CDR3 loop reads CASSLAGGGDEQYF. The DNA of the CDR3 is TGTGCCAGCAGCTTAGCCGGGGGGGGCGACGAGCAGTACTTC.

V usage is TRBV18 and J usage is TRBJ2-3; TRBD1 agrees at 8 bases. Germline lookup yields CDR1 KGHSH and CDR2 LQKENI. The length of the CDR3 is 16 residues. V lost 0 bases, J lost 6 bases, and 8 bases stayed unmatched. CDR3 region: CASSPPGTGPGDTQYF. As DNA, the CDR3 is TGTGCCAGCTCACCACCGGGGACAGGCCCGGGGGATACGCAGTATTTT.

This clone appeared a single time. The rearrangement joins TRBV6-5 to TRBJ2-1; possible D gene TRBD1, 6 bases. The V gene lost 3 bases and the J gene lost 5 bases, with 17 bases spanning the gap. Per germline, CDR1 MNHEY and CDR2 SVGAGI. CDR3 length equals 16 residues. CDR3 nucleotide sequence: TGTGCCAGCAGTTATGCTTCGAGGGGGACCCACAATGAGCAGTTCTTC. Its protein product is CASSYASRGTHNEQFF.